Described below is a single T cell receptor (beta chain) sequence and its context. No antigen is known for it. The sample originates from a study of cytomegalovirus exposure and HLA in healthy donors. Study observations and caveats: Cytomegalovirus status, reportedly, was diagnosed with high specificity and sensitivity by the classifier. HLA alleles showed associations with 15,000 to 20,000 TCR beta sequences in a later analysis, at a 0.05 false discovery rate. Productive rates of about 87% or about 30% were seen for most TCR beta V segments in an earlier analysis.

Germline lookup yields CDR1 MNHEY and CDR2 SMNVEV (reference sequence). Trimming removed 5 bases from V and 0 bases from J; junction bases left unmatched: 6. The CDR3 contains 15 residues. The primer mix had 60 Vbeta and 13 Jbeta primers. TCRdb keeps only in-frame clones here, not all; method: immunoSEQ multiplex PCR. The sample includes about 96,000 clones. The source material was PBMCs. V usage is TRBV27 and J usage is TRBJ1-1; 7 nucleotides match TRBD1. This clonotype originated in a woman aged 25 to 39 in good health and CMV-seronegative. DNA for the CDR3: TGTGCCAGCAGTCCCGGGACAGTTATGAACACTGAAGCTTTCTTT. This translates into CASSPGTVMNTEAFF.